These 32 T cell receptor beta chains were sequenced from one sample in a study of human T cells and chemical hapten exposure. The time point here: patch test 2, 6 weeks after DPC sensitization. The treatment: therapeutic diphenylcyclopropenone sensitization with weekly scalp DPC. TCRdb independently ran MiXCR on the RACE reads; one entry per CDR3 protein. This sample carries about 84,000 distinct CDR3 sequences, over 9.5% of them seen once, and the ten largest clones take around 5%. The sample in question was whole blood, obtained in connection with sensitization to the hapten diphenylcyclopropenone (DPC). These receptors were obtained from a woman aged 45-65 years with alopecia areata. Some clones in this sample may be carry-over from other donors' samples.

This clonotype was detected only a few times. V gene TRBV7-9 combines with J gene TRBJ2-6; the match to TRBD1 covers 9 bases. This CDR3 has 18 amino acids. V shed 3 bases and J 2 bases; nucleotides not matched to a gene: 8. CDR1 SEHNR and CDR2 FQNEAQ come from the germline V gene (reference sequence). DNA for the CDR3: TGTGCCAGCAGCTTCCCGGGACAGGGACTTCCTGGGGCCAACGTCCTGACTTTC. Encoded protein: CASSFPGQGLPGANVLTF. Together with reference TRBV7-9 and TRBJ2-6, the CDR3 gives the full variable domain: DTGVSQNPRHKITKRGQNVTFRCDPISEHNRLYWYRQTLGQGPEFLTYFQNEAQLEKSRLLSDRFSAERPKGSFSTLEIQRTEQGDSAMYLCASSFPGQGLPGANVLTFGAGSRLTVL.

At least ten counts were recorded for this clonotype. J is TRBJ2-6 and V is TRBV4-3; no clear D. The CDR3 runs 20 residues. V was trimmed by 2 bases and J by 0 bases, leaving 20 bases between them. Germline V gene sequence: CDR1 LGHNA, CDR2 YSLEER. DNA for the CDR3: TGCGCCAGCAGCCAATTACGGGCCCCGATAAAGCCCTCTGGGGCCAACGTCCTGACTTTC. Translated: CASSQLRAPIKPSGANVLTF.

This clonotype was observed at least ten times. CDR3 bases: TGTGCCAGCAGTAGAGGACAGGGGGCAGATACGCAGTATTTT. Encoded protein: CASSRGQGADTQYF. The chain links TRBV6-1 to TRBJ2-3, with TRBD1 matching 10 bases. Per germline, CDR1 MNHNS and CDR2 SASEGT. This CDR3 comprises 14 residues. V lost 5 bases and J lost 4; bases outside the gene matches: 3.

CDR3 in amino acids: CASSQESGRRTDTQYF. The CDR3 DNA follows: TGCGCCAGCAGCCAAGAGAGCGGGAGGAGGACAGATACGCAGTATTTT. The rearrangement uses TRBV4-3 and TRBJ2-3, with 9 bases identical to TRBD2. There are 16 residues in the CDR3. In germline, CDR1 is LGHNA, CDR2 YSLEER. Trimming cost V 0 bases and J 3 bases; bases outside gene matches: 4.

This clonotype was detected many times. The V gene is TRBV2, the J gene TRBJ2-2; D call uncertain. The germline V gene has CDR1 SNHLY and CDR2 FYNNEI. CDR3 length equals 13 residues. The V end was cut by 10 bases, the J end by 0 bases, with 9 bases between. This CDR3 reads CATSWANTGELFF. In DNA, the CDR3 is TGTGCCACCTCCTGGGCGAACACCGGGGAGCTGTTTTTT.

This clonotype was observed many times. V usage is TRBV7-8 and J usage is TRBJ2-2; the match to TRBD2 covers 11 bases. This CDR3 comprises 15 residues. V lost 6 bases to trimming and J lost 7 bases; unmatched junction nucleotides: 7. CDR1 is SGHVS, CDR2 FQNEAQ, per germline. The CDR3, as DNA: TGTGCCAGCAGGATTAGCGGGAGGGCCATCGGGGAGCTGTTTTTT. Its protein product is CASRISGRAIGELFF.

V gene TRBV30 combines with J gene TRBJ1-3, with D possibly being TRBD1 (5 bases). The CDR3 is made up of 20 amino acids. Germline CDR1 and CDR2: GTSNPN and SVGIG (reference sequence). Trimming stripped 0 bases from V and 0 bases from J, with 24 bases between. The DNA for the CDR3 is TGTGCCTGGAGTGTACCGTGGCAGGGACGAGTTAAGAACTCTGGAAACACCATATATTTT. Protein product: CAWSVPWQGRVKNSGNTIYF.

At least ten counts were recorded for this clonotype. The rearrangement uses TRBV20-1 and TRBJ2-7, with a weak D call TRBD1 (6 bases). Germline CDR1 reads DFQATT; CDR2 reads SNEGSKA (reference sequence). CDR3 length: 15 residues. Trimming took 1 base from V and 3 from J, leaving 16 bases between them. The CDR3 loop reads CSARVPRDMNYEQYF. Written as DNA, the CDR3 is TGCAGTGCTAGAGTCCCCCGGGACATGAACTACGAGCAGTACTTC.

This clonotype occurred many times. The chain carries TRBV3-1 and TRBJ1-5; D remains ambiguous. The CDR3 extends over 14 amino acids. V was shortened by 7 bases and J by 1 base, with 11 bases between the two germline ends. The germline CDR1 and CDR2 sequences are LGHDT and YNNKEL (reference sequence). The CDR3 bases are TGTGCCAGCACCGCGGGAGTGAGCAATCAGCCCCAGCATTTT. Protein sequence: CASTAGVSNQPQHF.

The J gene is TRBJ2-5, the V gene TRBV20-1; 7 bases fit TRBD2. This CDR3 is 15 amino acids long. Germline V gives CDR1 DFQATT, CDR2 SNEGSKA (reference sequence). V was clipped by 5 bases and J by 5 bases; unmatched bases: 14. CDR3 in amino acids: CSAPTAGTKKETQYF. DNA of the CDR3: TGCAGTGCTCCGACAGCCGGGACTAAAAAGGAGACCCAGTACTTC.

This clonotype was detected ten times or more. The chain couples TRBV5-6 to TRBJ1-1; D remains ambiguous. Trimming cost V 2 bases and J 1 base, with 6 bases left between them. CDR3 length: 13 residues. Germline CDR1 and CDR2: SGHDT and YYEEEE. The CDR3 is CASSFVWNTEAFF. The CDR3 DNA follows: TGTGCCAGCAGCTTTGTATGGAACACTGAAGCTTTCTTT.

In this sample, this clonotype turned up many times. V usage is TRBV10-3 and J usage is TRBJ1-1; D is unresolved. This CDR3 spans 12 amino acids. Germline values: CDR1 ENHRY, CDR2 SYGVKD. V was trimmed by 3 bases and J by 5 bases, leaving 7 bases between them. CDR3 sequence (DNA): TGTGCCATCAGTGACCCACTAACTGAAGCTTTCTTT. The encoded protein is CAISDPLTEAFF.

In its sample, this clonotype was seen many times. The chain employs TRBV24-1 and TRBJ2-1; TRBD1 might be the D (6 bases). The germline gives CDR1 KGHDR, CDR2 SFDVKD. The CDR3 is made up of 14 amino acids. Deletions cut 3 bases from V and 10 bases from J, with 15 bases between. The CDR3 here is CATSDDRSGGEQFF. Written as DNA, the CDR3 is TGTGCCACCAGTGATGACAGGTCCGGCGGAGAGCAGTTCTTC.

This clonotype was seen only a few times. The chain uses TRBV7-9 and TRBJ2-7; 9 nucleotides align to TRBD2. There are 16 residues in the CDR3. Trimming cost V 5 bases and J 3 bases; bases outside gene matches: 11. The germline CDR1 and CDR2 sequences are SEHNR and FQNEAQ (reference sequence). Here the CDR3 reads CASSLLQTSGGYEQYF. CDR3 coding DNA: TGTGCCAGCAGCCTTCTTCAGACTAGCGGAGGCTACGAGCAGTACTTC.

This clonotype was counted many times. The CDR3 nucleotides read TGTGCCAGCAGTGAGCAGGGCTTGAACACTGAAGCTTTCTTT. Amino acids: CASSEQGLNTEAFF. This chain uses TRBV2 with TRBJ1-1; D may be TRBD1 (5 bases). The CDR3 sequence is 14 residues long. Trimming took off 3 bases at V and 0 bases at J, with 8 bases between the two ends. Germline values: CDR1 SNHLY, CDR2 FYNNEI.

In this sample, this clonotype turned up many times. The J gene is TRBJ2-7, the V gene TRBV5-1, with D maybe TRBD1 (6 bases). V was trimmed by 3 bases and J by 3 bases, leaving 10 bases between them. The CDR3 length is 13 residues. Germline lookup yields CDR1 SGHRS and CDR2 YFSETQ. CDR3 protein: CASSSDSNYEQYF. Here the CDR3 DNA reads TGCGCCAGCAGCTCGGACAGCAACTACGAGCAGTACTTC. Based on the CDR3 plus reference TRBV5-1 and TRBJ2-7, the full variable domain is KAGVTQTPRYLIKTRGQQVTLSCSPISGHRSVSWYQQTPGQGLQFLFEYFSETQRNKGNFPGRFSGRQFSNSRSEMNVSTLELGDSALYLCASSSDSNYEQYFGPGTRLTVT.

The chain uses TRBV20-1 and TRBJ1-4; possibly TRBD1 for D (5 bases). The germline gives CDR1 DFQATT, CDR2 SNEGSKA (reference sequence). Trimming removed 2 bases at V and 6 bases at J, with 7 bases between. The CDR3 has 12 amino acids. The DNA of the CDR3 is TGCAGTGCTAGAAAAGGGGATGAAAAACTGTTTTTT. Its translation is CSARKGDEKLFF.

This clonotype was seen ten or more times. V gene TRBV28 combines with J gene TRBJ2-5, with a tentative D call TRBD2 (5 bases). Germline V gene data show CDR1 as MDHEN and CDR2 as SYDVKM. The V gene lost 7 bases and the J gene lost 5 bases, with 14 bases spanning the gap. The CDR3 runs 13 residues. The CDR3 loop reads CASTPSDSETQYF. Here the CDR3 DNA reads TGTGCCAGCACTCCTTCGGACTCTGAGACCCAGTACTTC.

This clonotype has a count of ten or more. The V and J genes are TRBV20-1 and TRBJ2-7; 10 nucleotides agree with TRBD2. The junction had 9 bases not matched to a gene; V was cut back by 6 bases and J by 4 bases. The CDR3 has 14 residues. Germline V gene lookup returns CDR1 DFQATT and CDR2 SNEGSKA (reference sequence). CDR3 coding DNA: TGCAGTGCCCATTTAGCGGGAGGCAATTACGAGCAGTACTTC. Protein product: CSAHLAGGNYEQYF.

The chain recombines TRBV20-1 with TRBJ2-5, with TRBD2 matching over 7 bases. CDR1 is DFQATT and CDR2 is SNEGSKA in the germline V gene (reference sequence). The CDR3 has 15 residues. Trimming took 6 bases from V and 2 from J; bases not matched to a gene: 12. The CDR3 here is CSANPAGATQETQYF. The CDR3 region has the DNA TGCAGTGCCAACCCCGCGGGAGCCACACAAGAGACCCAGTACTTC.

DNA for the CDR3: TGTGCCAGCAGCCAAGAATGGTCCGAGCAGTACTTC. The encoded protein is CASSQEWSEQYF. V and J are TRBV3-1 and TRBJ2-7; D is ambiguous. The germline CDR1 and CDR2 sequences are LGHDT and YNNKEL (reference sequence). V was trimmed by 0 bases and J by 6 bases, leaving 6 bases between them. CDR3 size: 12 residues.

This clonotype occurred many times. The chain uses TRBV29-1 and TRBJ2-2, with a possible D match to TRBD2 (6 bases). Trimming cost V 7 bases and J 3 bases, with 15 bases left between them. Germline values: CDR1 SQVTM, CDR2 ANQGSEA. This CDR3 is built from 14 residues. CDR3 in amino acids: CSAGGREDTGELFF. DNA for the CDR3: TGCAGCGCCGGAGGGCGGGAAGACACCGGGGAGCTGTTTTTT.

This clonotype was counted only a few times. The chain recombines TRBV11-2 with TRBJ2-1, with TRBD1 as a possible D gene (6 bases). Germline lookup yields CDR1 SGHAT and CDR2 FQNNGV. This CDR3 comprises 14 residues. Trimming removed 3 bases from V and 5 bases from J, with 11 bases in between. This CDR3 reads CASSFGGGNNEQFF. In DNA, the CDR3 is TGTGCCAGCAGCTTTGGGGGCGGAAACAATGAGCAGTTCTTC.

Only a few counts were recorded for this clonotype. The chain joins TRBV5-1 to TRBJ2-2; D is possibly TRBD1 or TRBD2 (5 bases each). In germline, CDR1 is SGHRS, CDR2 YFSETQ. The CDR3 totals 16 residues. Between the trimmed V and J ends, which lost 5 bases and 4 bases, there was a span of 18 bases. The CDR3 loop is CASRSTSVGVTGELFF. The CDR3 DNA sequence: TGCGCCAGCAGGAGTACTAGTGTAGGGGTCACCGGGGAGCTGTTTTTT.

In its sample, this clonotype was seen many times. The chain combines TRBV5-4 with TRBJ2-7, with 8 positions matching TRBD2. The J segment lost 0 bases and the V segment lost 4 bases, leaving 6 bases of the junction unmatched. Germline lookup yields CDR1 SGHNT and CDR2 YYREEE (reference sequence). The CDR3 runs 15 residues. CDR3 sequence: CASSREGGSSYEQYF. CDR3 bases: TGTGCCAGCAGCCGGGAGGGTGGCAGCTCCTACGAGCAGTACTTC.

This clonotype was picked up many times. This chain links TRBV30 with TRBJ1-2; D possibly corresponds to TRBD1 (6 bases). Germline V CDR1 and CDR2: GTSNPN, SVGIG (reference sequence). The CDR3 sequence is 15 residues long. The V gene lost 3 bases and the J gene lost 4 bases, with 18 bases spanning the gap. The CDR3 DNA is TGTGCCTGGAGCAAAACAGGGATCGGTGGCTATGGCTACACCTTC. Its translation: CAWSKTGIGGYGYTF.

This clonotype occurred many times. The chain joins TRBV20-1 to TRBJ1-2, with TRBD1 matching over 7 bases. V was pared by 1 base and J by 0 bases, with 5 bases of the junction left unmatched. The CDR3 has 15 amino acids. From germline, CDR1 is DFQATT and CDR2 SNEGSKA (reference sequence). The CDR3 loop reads CSARGAQGTNYGYTF. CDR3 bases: TGCAGTGCTAGAGGAGCACAGGGGACTAACTATGGCTACACCTTC.

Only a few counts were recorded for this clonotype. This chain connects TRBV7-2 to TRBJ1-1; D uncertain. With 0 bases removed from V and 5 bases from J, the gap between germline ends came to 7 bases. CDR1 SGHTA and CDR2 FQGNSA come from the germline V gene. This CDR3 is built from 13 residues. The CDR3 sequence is CASSLAAKTEAFF. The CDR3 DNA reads TGTGCCAGCAGCTTAGCAGCTAAAACTGAAGCTTTCTTT.

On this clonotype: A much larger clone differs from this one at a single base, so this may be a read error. Here the CDR3 reads CASSTQPSGQPYGYTF. CDR3 nucleotide sequence: TGTGCCAGCAGTACTCAACCCTCGGGACAGCCTTATGGCTACACCTTC. The V gene is TRBV12-3 or TRBV12-4, the J gene TRBJ1-2, with TRBD1 identical over 7 bases. The length of the CDR3 is 16 residues. J was trimmed by 5 bases and V by 5 bases; bases with no gene match: 14.

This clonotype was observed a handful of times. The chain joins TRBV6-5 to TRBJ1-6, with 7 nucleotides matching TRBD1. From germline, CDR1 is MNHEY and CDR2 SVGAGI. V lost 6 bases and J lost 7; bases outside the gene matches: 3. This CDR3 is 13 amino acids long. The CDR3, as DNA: TGTGCCAGCAGGGGACAGCAGAATTCACCCCTCCACTTT. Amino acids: CASRGQQNSPLHF.

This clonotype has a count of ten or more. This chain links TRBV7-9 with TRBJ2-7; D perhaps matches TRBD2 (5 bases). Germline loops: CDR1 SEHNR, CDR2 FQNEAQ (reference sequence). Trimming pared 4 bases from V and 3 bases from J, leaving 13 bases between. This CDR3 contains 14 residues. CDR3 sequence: CASSSSGSNYEQYF. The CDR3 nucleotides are TGTGCCAGCAGCTCGAGCGGATCGAACTACGAGCAGTACTTC.

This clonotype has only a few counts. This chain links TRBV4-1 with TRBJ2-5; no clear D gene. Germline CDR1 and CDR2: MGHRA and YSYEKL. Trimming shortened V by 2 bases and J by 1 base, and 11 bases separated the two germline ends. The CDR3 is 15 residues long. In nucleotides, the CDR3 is TGCGCCAGCAGCCAATCGGAGTTGAGCCAAGAGACCCAGTACTTC. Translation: CASSQSELSQETQYF.